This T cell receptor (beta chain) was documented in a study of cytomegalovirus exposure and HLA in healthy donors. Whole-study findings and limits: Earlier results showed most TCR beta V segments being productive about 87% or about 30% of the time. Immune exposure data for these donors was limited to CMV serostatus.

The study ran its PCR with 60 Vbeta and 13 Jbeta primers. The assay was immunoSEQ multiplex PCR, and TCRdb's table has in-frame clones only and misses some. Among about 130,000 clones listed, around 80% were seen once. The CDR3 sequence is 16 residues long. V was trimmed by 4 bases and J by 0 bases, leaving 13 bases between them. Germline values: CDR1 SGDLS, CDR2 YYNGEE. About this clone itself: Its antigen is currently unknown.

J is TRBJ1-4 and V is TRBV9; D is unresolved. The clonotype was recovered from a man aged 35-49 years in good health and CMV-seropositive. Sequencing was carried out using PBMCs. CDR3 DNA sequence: TGTGCCAGCAGCCCACCACCGGGAGCAACTAATGAAAAACTGTTTTTT. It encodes CASSPPPGATNEKLFF.